This T cell receptor beta chain was documented in a study of blood T cell repertoires in COVID-19. About the study: Researchers got acute and convalescent COVID-19 samples from the United States, Italy and Spain.

Only in-frame clones appear in the TCRdb table, and some are missing; sequencing was by immunoSEQ multiplex PCR. The table has nearly 350,000 clones, about nine tenths seen once; the top ten hold around 7.9%. This CDR3 comprises 17 residues. V was trimmed by 1 base and J by 1 base, leaving 16 bases between them. Seattle patients were enrolled while actively infected and followed longitudinally. The sample consisted of peripheral blood. This chain links TRBV23-1 with TRBJ1-1, with a possible D match to TRBD1 (6 bases). TRBV23-1 is an open reading frame, and its role is uncertain. This receptor was obtained from a woman between 65 and 79 years old with COVID-19, enrolled during active disease. The CDR3 region has the DNA TGCGCCAGCAGTCAATTTCTTCAGGGGATAAGGAACACTGAAGCTTTCTTT. It codes for CASSQFLQGIRNTEAFF.